These 27 T cell receptor beta chains came from one sample sequenced in a study of cytomegalovirus exposure and HLA in healthy donors. The PCR used 60 Vbeta and 13 Jbeta primers. The method was immunoSEQ multiplex PCR; TCRdb's version includes in-frame clones alone and lacks a portion of them. The sample contains approximately 100,000 clones, roughly a tenth of which appear only once. The specimen was PBMCs. The receptors originated from a man in his forties in good health and CMV-seropositive.

This clone appeared a few times. The chain uses TRBV5-1 and TRBJ2-1; TRBD1 agrees at 7 bases. CDR3 length: 16 amino acids. The V gene's germline CDR1 is SGHRS and CDR2 YFSETQ. The trim removed 3 bases at V and 0 bases at J, leaving 6 bases unmatched. The CDR3 DNA reads TGCGCCAGCAGCTCCCCGGGACAGAGCTCCTACAATGAGCAGTTCTTC. Its translation: CASSSPGQSSYNEQFF.

This chain uses TRBV5-4 with TRBJ2-7, with 9 nucleotides matching TRBD2. This CDR3 is built from 14 residues. Trimming took 4 bases from V and 4 from J; bases not matched to a gene: 6. Germline values: CDR1 SGHNT, CDR2 YYREEE (reference sequence). DNA of the CDR3: TGTGCCAGCAGCAATAGCGGGAGATCGTACGAGCAGTACTTC. This translates into CASSNSGRSYEQYF. Complete variable domain (other parts from reference TRBV5-4 and TRBJ2-7): ETGVTQSPTHLIKTRGQQVTLRCSSQSGHNTVSWYQQALGQGPQFIFQYYREEENGRGNFPPRFSGLQFPNYSSELNVNALELDDSALYLCASSNSGRSYEQYFGPGTRLTVT.

The chain couples TRBV19 to TRBJ1-5; a weak D match, TRBD1 (5 bases). Looked up from germline, CDR1 is LNHDA and CDR2 is SQIVND (reference sequence). Deletions cut 3 bases from V and 0 bases from J, with 9 bases between. The CDR3 spans 15 residues. CDR3 DNA sequence: TGTGCCAGTAGTATTGGGGCGAATAGCAATCAGCCCCAGCATTTT. Its translation: CASSIGANSNQPQHF.

The rearrangement links TRBV5-1 to TRBJ1-1; 8 positions agree with TRBD1. This CDR3 is 17 amino acids long. Trimming took 0 bases from V and 5 from J; bases not matched to a gene: 12. Germline CDR1 SGHRS, CDR2 YFSETQ. Here the CDR3 DNA reads TGCGCCAGCAGCTTGGCCGGGACAGGCGATGCCCCAACTGAAGCTTTCTTT. It codes for CASSLAGTGDAPTEAFF.

J is TRBJ1-4 and V is TRBV10-2; 7 positions match TRBD1. Germline loops: CDR1 WSHSY, CDR2 SAAADI. The V segment lost 2 bases and the J segment 2 bases; nucleotides outside the gene matches: 5. The CDR3 has 16 amino acids. This CDR3 is CASSEITGATNEKLFF. The CDR3 nucleotides read TGCGCCAGCAGTGAGATAACAGGGGCTACTAATGAAAAACTGTTTTTT.

The chain links TRBV10-1 to TRBJ1-1; 9 nucleotides align to TRBD1. Germline CDR1 is WNHNN and CDR2 is SYGVQD (reference sequence). V lost 9 bases and J lost 4; bases outside the gene matches: 12. The CDR3 runs to 15 residues. In DNA, the CDR3 is TGCGCCAGTAGGGACAGGGAAGGCCTAGGCACTGAAGCTTTCTTT. Encoded protein: CASRDREGLGTEAFF.

This clone was observed a handful of times. The genes are TRBV10-3 and TRBJ2-1, with D perhaps TRBD1 (5 bases). The CDR3 runs 17 residues. Germline CDR1 ENHRY, CDR2 SYGVKD. V dropped 6 bases and J dropped 0 bases, with 18 bases sitting between them. The CDR3 DNA reads TGTGCCATCAGAGGGGCTTCGACTTCCAGCTCCTACAATGAGCAGTTCTTC. Its protein product is CAIRGASTSSSYNEQFF.

The rearrangement joins TRBV2 to TRBJ2-5, with D possibly TRBD1 on 5 matching bases. Between the trimmed V and J ends, which lost 0 bases and 4 bases, there was a span of 15 bases. Germline CDR1 is SNHLY and CDR2 is FYNNEI. The CDR3 length is 16 residues. CDR3 DNA sequence: TGTGCCAGCAGTGAAGCTGGGGCGAGTTTCGGAGAGACCCAGTACTTC. Its translation is CASSEAGASFGETQYF.

The chain carries TRBV15 and TRBJ1-5; 7 bases fit TRBD1. The ends lost 3 bases at V and 4 bases at J; junction bases unmatched: 3. CDR1 and CDR2 (germline): LNHNV, YYDKDF (reference sequence). CDR3 length: 14 amino acids. The CDR3 DNA reads TGTGCCACCAGCAGCGGGACAGTAAATCAGCCCCAGCATTTT. Amino acid sequence: CATSSGTVNQPQHF. Full variable domain (missing parts from reference TRBV15 and TRBJ1-5): DAMVIQNPRYQVTQFGKPVTLSCSQTLNHNVMYWYQQKSSQAPKLLFHYYDKDFNNEADTPDNFQSRRPNTSFCFLDIRSPGLGDTAMYLCATSSGTVNQPQHFGDGTRLSIL.

The chain combines TRBV10-3 with TRBJ2-1; 12 positions match TRBD2. There are 16 residues in the CDR3. CDR1 is ENHRY, CDR2 SYGVKD, per germline. V trimming: 3 bases; J trimming: 4 bases; junction bases outside the gene matches: 4. Written as DNA, the CDR3 is TGTGCCATCAGTGAAGGACTAGCGGGACAATACAATGAGCAGTTCTTC. The encoded protein is CAISEGLAGQYNEQFF.

The chain uses TRBV7-9 and TRBJ1-2; D might be TRBD1 (6 bases). Deletions cut 1 base from V and 4 bases from J, with 16 bases between. This CDR3 comprises 16 residues. Looked up from germline, CDR1 is SEHNR and CDR2 is FQNEAQ (reference sequence). CDR3 loop: CASSLDQGRLAYGYTF. CDR3 bases: TGTGCCAGCAGCTTAGATCAGGGGCGGCTAGCCTATGGCTACACCTTC. Based on the CDR3 plus reference TRBV7-9 and TRBJ1-2, the full variable domain is DTGVSQNPRHKITKRGQNVTFRCDPISEHNRLYWYRQTLGQGPEFLTYFQNEAQLEKSRLLSDRFSAERPKGSFSTLEIQRTEQGDSAMYLCASSLDQGRLAYGYTFGSGTRLTVV.

V and J are TRBV7-9 and TRBJ2-7; D is undetermined. The germline V and J ends were trimmed by 0 bases and 1 base, with 10 bases remaining between them. From germline, CDR1 is SEHNR and CDR2 FQNEAQ (reference sequence). The CDR3 extends over 15 amino acids. CDR3 coding DNA: TGTGCCAGCAGCTTAGCCCCGAGTGCTTCCTACGAGCAGTACTTC. It translates to CASSLAPSASYEQYF.

This chain connects TRBV28 to TRBJ1-2; D is uncertain. There are 13 residues in the CDR3. The V and J ends lost 1 base and 5 bases respectively, with 8 bases between them. Germline-derived CDR1 and CDR2 are MDHEN and SYDVKM. CDR3 loop: CASSLSGSYGYTF. The CDR3 nucleotides read TGTGCCAGCAGTTTATCGGGTTCATATGGCTACACCTTC.

There are a few counts of this clone. The chain is built from TRBV7-9 and TRBJ2-5; D is possibly TRBD1 (6 bases). The CDR3 has 15 amino acids. CDR1 is SEHNR and CDR2 is FQNEAQ in the germline V gene (reference sequence). V was clipped by 3 bases and J by 5 bases, with 16 bases between them. The CDR3 nucleotides read TGTGCCAGCAGCTTTCCGGGACATCCAAGGGAGACCCAGTACTTC. Translated, it gives CASSFPGHPRETQYF.

This clone appeared a few times. The V gene is TRBV5-6, the J gene TRBJ2-7; maybe TRBD2 (6 bases). V was shortened by 4 bases and J by 3 bases, with 14 bases between the two germline ends. This CDR3 contains 14 residues. Germline V gene data show CDR1 as SGHDT and CDR2 as YYEEEE. The CDR3 region has the DNA TGTGCCAGCAGCGGGACCGGGGGTTTCTACGAGCAGTACTTC. It translates to CASSGTGGFYEQYF. Full variable domain (missing parts from reference TRBV5-6 and TRBJ2-7): DAGVTQSPTHLIKTRGQQVTLRCSPKSGHDTVSWYQQALGQGPQFIFQYYEEEERQRGNFPDRFSGHQFPNYSSELNVNALLLGDSALYLCASSGTGGFYEQYFGPGTRLTVT.

This clone occurred a few times. V usage is TRBV15 and J usage is TRBJ2-2; TRBD2 matches 9 bases. Germline V gene lookup returns CDR1 LNHNV and CDR2 YYDKDF (reference sequence). The ends lost 0 bases at V and 4 bases at J; junction bases unmatched: 12. This CDR3 has 19 residues. The CDR3: CATSREMPLAGDGTGELFF. In DNA form, the CDR3 reads TGTGCCACCAGCAGAGAAATGCCCTTAGCGGGAGACGGCACCGGGGAGCTGTTTTTT. Variable domain in full (rest from reference TRBV15 and TRBJ2-2): DAMVIQNPRYQVTQFGKPVTLSCSQTLNHNVMYWYQQKSSQAPKLLFHYYDKDFNNEADTPDNFQSRRPNTSFCFLDIRSPGLGDTAMYLCATSREMPLAGDGTGELFFGEGSRLTVL.

The sample holds a few counts of this clone. The chain has TRBV15 and TRBJ2-5, with 8 bases aligning to TRBD1. The germline V gene has CDR1 LNHNV and CDR2 YYDKDF (reference sequence). CDR3 size: 13 residues. The ends lost 0 bases at V and 9 bases at J; junction bases unmatched: 3. In nucleotides, the CDR3 is TGTGCCACCAGCAGAGATCCGACAGGGGCCCAGTACTTC. Its translation is CATSRDPTGAQYF.

The chain employs TRBV2 and TRBJ2-7; tentative D call: TRBD1 (6 bases). Between the trimmed V and J ends, which lost 6 bases and 7 bases, there was a span of 13 bases. Germline lookup yields CDR1 SNHLY and CDR2 FYNNEI. The length of the CDR3 is 12 residues. The CDR3 nucleotides are TGTGCCAGCAGATACCAGGGGTGGGAGCAGTACTTC. Its translation is CASRYQGWEQYF. The variable domain in full, with the rest retrieved from reference TRBV2 and TRBJ2-7, is EPEVTQTPSHQVTQMGQEVILRCVPISNHLYFYWYRQILGQKVEFLVSFYNNEISEKSEIFDDQFSVERPDGSNFTLKIRSTKLEDSAMYFCASRYQGWEQYFGPGTRLTVT.

The chain employs TRBV9 and TRBJ2-7; 11 nucleotides align to TRBD1. Germline loops: CDR1 SGDLS, CDR2 YYNGEE. The trim removed 8 bases at V and 3 bases at J, leaving 1 base unmatched. The CDR3 loop spans 12 amino acids. In DNA, the CDR3 is TGTGCCAGTGGGACAGGGGGCTACGAGCAGTACTTC. It translates to CASGTGGYEQYF.

This clone has only a few counts. V gene TRBV28 combines with J gene TRBJ2-2; D possibly corresponds to TRBD2 (6 bases). This CDR3 spans 15 amino acids. With 6 bases removed from V and 2 bases from J, the gap between germline ends came to 13 bases. The germline V gene encodes CDR1 MDHEN and CDR2 SYDVKM. CDR3 loop: CASRSGLTNTGELFF. CDR3 DNA: TGTGCCAGCAGATCAGGACTAACAAACACCGGGGAGCTGTTTTTT.

This clone was picked up a small number of times. The rearrangement joins TRBV9 to TRBJ1-2; 10 bases agree with TRBD1. The CDR3 has 15 residues. V was clipped by 3 bases and J by 4 bases; unmatched bases: 6. CDR1 is SGDLS, CDR2 YYNGEE, per germline. The CDR3 protein is CASSGSTGGFYGYTF. In DNA form, the CDR3 reads TGTGCCAGCAGCGGATCGACAGGGGGCTTCTATGGCTACACCTTC.

The chain links TRBV7-2 to TRBJ2-5; D is uncertain. CDR1 is SGHTA and CDR2 is FQGNSA in the germline V gene. This CDR3 has 15 amino acids. Between the trimmed V and J ends, which lost 1 base and 2 bases, there was a span of 11 bases. In nucleotides, the CDR3 is TGTGCCAGCAGCTTAGGTGGGCAAGGTCAAGAGACCCAGTACTTC. It translates to CASSLGGQGQETQYF.

The rearrangement uses TRBV27 and TRBJ1-1; maybe TRBD1 (5 bases). Germline V lookup: CDR1 MNHEY, CDR2 SMNVEV (reference sequence). The ends were cut back, 3 bases at V and 4 bases at J, with 9 bases in the middle. The CDR3 has 13 residues. The CDR3 here is CASSFGGVTEAFF. The CDR3 nucleotides are TGTGCCAGCAGTTTCGGGGGTGTCACTGAAGCTTTCTTT.

The rearrangement uses TRBV14 and TRBJ2-1, with unresolved D. Germline V gene lookup returns CDR1 SGHDN and CDR2 FVKESK. Trimming removed 2 bases at V and 4 bases at J, with 9 bases between. The CDR3 has 14 residues. CDR3 loop: CASSQNLGYNEQFF. In DNA form, the CDR3 reads TGTGCCAGCAGCCAAAATCTAGGTTACAATGAGCAGTTCTTC.

There are a few counts of this clone. J is TRBJ2-7 and V is TRBV5-1, with TRBD2 as a possible D gene (6 bases). The V and J ends lost 4 bases and 2 bases respectively, with 10 bases between them. The CDR3 totals 13 residues. Germline CDR1 is SGHRS and CDR2 is YFSETQ. CDR3 in amino acids: CASSPGLPYEQYF. The DNA of the CDR3 is TGCGCCAGCAGCCCGGGACTCCCCTACGAGCAGTACTTC.

This clone was found a few times. V is TRBV6-1 and J is TRBJ2-7; 9 nucleotides line up with TRBD1. Germline assignment: CDR1 MNHNS and CDR2 SASEGT. Trimming took 0 bases from V and 1 from J; bases not matched to a gene: 1. The CDR3 extends over 15 amino acids. CDR3 amino acids: CASSEADRGSYEQYF. The CDR3 coding sequence is TGTGCCAGCAGTGAAGCGGACAGGGGTTCCTACGAGCAGTACTTC.

The chain combines TRBV2 with TRBJ1-4; D is unclear. Between the trimmed V and J ends, which lost 6 bases and 6 bases, there was a span of 11 bases. Germline V gene sequence: CDR1 SNHLY, CDR2 FYNNEI. CDR3 length: 13 residues. The chain's CDR3 is CASRGGLDEKLFF. CDR3 sequence (DNA): TGTGCCAGCAGGGGAGGGTTAGATGAAAAACTGTTTTTT.